This is a list of T cell receptor beta chains from one sample in a study of cytomegalovirus exposure and HLA in healthy donors. Sequencing was performed with immunoSEQ multiplex PCR; in TCRdb, only in-frame clones are kept and a portion is missing. The profile covers tens of thousands of clones, with about 76% appearing a single time and 4.5% to 5.5% taken by the ten largest. Sample: PBMCs. Source of these receptors: a middle-aged man in good health and CMV-seronegative. Each CDR3 is given with its conserved first and last residue. D genes are given only for firm matches. The size field is filled for only some rows; it gives once, few, many or a size class.

>TRBD2|TRBV6-4|TRBJ2-1|.
CASSDDSGGTNEQFF
TGTGCCAGCAGTGACGATAGCGGGGGGACGAATGAGCAGTTCTTC
>TRBD1|TRBV2|TRBJ2-2|.
CASSGGQGPPGELFF
TGTGCCAGCAGCGGGGGACAGGGGCCACCCGGGGAGCTGTTTTTT
>TRBD1|TRBV7-9|TRBJ1-3|.
CSSSARDSSLSGNTIYF
TGTTCCAGCAGCGCCCGGGACAGCTCACTCTCTGGAAACACCATATATTTT
>TRBD1|TRBV7-6|TRBJ1-1|.
CASSLVRTGNTEAFF
TGTGCCAGCAGCTTAGTCCGGACAGGCAACACTGAAGCTTTCTTT
>TRBD1|TRBV25-1|TRBJ1-3|.
CASSLRDRAGNTISF
TGTGCCAGCAGTCTCCGGGACAGGGCTGGAAACACCATATCTTTT
>.|TRBV2|TRBJ1-2|.
CASSEAVGGIYGYTF
TGTGCCAGCAGTGAAGCAGTCGGGGGGATTTATGGCTACACCTTC
>TRBD1|TRBV29-1|TRBJ1-1|few
CSVNDRGLAFF
TGCAGCGTTAACGACAGGGGGTTAGCTTTCTTT
>.|TRBV29-1|TRBJ2-5|.
CSVAGAQETQYF
TGCAGCGTTGCAGGGGCCCAAGAGACCCAGTACTTC
>.|TRBV30|TRBJ1-1|few
CASGHLNTEAFF
TGTGCCTCGGGACACCTTAACACTGAAGCTTTCTTT
>TRBD1|TRBV5-1|TRBJ2-5|.
CASSTAGGPETQYF
TGCGCCAGCAGCACAGCAGGGGGACCAGAGACCCAGTACTTC
>TRBD1|TRBV5-8|TRBJ1-2|.
CASSLVGQKFSYTF
TGTGCCAGCAGCTTGGTGGGACAGAAATTCAGCTACACCTTC
>TRBD2|TRBV29-1|TRBJ2-1|once
CSVHAGDSYNEQFF
TGCAGCGTACATGCGGGGGACTCCTACAATGAGCAGTTCTTC
>.|TRBV2|TRBJ2-7|.
CASSAGRRSDEQYF
TGTGCCAGCAGCGCGGGACGGCGTAGCGACGAGCAGTACTTC
>TRBD1|TRBV18|TRBJ1-1|.
CASSPDRFQIEAFF
TGTGCCAGCTCACCGGACAGGTTCCAAATCGAAGCTTTCTTT
>.|TRBV19|TRBJ1-1|.
CASSIRGGARNTEAFF
TGTGCCAGTAGTATAAGGGGAGGGGCACGGAACACTGAAGCTTTCTTT
>TRBD1|TRBV29-1|TRBJ2-1|once
CSVEPRTGGNEQFF
TGCAGCGTTGAACCGAGAACAGGGGGGAATGAGCAGTTCTTC
>.|TRBV7-9|TRBJ1-4|.
CASSGPFGTTTNEKLFF
TGTGCCAGCAGCGGTCCTTTTGGGACAACAACTAATGAAAAACTGTTTTTT